The clone carrying this TCR beta chain was found once. Clones were sequenced by immunoSEQ multiplex PCR, and TCRdb holds only the in-frame ones, with some missing. The data show 54,000 or so clones, 84% seen once. As for time point: pretreatment peripheral blood. The data were obtained in a study of PD-L1 blockade in urothelial cancer. Trimming took 4 bases from V and 5 from J; bases not matched to a gene: 13. The germline CDR1 and CDR2 sequences are SGHRS and YFSETQ. CDR3 size: 16 residues. The clonotype was recovered from a man in his forties or fifties with urothelial cancer. This specimen consisted of PBMCs, obtained around atezolizumab (anti-PD-L1) treatment. The chain is built from TRBV5-1 and TRBJ2-3; 7 bases map to TRBD2. The CDR3 here is CASSPPGGRVGDTQYF. The CDR3 coding sequence is TGCGCCAGCAGCCCCCCTGGCGGGAGAGTAGGAGATACGCAGTATTTT.